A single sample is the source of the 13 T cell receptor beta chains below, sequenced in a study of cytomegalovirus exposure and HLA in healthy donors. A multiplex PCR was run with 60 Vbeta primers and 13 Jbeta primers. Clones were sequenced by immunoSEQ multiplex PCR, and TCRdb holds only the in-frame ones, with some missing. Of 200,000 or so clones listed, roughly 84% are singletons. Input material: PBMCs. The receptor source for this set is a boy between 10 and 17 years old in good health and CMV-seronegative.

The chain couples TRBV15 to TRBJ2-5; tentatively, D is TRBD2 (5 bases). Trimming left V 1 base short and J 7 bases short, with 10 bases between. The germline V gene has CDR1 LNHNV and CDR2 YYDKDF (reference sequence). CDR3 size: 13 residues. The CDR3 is CATSRVGVGTQYF. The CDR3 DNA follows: TGTGCCACCAGCAGAGTCGGGGTCGGGACCCAGTACTTC.

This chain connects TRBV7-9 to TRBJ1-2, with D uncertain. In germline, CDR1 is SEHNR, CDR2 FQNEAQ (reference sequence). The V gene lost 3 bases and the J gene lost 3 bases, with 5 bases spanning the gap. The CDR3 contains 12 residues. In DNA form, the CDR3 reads TGTGCCAGCAGCTTCCCGGACTATGGCTACACCTTC. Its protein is CASSFPDYGYTF. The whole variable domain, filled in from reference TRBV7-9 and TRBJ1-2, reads DTGVSQNPRHKITKRGQNVTFRCDPISEHNRLYWYRQTLGQGPEFLTYFQNEAQLEKSRLLSDRFSAERPKGSFSTLEIQRTEQGDSAMYLCASSFPDYGYTFGSGTRLTVV.

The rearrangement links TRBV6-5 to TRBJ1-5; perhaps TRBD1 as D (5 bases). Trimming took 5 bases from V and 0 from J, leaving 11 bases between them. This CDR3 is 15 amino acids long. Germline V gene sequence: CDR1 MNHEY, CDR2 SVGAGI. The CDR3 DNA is TGTGCCAGCAGTCCGCGACAGAATAGCAATCAGCCCCAGCATTTT. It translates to CASSPRQNSNQPQHF.

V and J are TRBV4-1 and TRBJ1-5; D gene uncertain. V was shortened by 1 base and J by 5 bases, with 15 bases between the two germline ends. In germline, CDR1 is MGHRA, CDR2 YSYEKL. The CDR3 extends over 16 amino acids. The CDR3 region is CASSQGVGLVYQPQHF. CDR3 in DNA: TGCGCCAGCAGCCAAGGGGTGGGTCTAGTTTATCAGCCCCAGCATTTT.

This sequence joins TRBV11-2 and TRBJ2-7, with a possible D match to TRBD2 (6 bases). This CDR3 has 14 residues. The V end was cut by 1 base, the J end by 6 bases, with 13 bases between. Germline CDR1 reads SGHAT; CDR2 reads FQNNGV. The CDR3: CASSLGTGTSEQYF. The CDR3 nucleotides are TGTGCCAGCAGCTTAGGGACCGGGACTTCCGAGCAGTACTTC.

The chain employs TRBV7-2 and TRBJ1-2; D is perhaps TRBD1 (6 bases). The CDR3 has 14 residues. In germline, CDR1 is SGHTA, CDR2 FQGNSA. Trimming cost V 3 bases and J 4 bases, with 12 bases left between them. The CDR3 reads CASSLRGGSYGYTF. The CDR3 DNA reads TGTGCCAGCAGCTTGAGGGGGGGGTCCTATGGCTACACCTTC.

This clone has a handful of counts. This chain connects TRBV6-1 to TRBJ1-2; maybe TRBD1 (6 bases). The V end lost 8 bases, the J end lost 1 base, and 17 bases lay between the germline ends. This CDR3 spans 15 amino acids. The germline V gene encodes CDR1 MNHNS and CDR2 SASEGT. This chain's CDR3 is CASLRNRAHNYGYTF. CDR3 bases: TGTGCCAGCCTACGAAACAGGGCGCATAACTATGGCTACACCTTC.

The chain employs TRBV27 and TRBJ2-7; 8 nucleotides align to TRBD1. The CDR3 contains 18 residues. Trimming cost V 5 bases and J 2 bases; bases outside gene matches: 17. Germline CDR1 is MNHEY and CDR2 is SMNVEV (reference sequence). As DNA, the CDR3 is TGTGCCAGCAGTCTCACGTTCCCCCGACAGGGGAGCCCCTACGAGCAGTACTTC. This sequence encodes CASSLTFPRQGSPYEQYF.

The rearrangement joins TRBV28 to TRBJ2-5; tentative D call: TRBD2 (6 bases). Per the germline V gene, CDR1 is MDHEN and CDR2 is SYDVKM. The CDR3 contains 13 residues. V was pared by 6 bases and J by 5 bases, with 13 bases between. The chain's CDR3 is CASRGGNFETQYF. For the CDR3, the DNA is TGTGCCAGCAGAGGAGGGAATTTTGAGACCCAGTACTTC.

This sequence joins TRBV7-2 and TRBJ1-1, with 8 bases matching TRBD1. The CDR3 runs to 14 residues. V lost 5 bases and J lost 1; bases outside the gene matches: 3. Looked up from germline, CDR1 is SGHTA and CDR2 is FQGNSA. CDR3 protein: CASSQGQENTEAFF. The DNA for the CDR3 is TGTGCCAGCAGCCAGGGACAGGAGAACACTGAAGCTTTCTTT.

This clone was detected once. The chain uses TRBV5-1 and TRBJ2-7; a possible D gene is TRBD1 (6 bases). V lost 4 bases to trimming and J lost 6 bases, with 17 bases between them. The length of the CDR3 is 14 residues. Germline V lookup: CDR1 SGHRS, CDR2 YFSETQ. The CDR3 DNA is TGCGCCAGCAGCCTGACAGGCACGTCGTCCGAGCAGTACTTC. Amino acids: CASSLTGTSSEQYF.

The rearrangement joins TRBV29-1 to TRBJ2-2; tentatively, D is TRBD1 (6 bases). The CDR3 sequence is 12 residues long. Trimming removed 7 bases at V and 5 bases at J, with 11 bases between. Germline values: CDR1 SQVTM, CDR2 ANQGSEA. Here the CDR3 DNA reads TGCAGCGCCGGCAGGGGTACCGGGGAGCTGTTTTTT. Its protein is CSAGRGTGELFF.

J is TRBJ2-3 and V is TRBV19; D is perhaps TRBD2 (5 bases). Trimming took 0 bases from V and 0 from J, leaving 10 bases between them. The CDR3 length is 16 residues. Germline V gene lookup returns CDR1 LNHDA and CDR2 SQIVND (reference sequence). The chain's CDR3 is CASSIDRAASTDTQYF. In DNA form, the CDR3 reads TGTGCCAGTAGTATAGATCGAGCGGCTAGCACAGATACGCAGTATTTT.